Following are 30 T cell receptor beta chains from one sample sequenced in a study of cytomegalovirus exposure and HLA in healthy donors. The method was immunoSEQ multiplex PCR; TCRdb's version includes in-frame clones alone and lacks a portion of them. The sample has 90,000 to 110,000 clones; about 88% are singletons. What was sequenced was PBMCs. These receptors were collected from a young woman in good health and CMV-seropositive.

The CDR3 here is CASSLARDSGTYNEQFF. Here the CDR3 DNA reads TGCGCCAGCAGCTTGGCCAGGGATAGCGGGACGTACAATGAGCAGTTCTTC. The chain employs TRBV5-1 and TRBJ2-1; 8 positions agree with TRBD2. The CDR3 runs 17 residues. Trimming removed 0 bases from V and 4 bases from J; junction bases left unmatched: 9. Per germline, CDR1 SGHRS and CDR2 YFSETQ.

The chain couples TRBV11-2 to TRBJ2-3, with 11 bases matching TRBD2. Trimming removed 5 bases from V and 5 bases from J; junction bases left unmatched: 12. There are 17 residues in the CDR3. Germline values: CDR1 SGHAT, CDR2 FQNNGV. DNA for the CDR3: TGTGCCAGCAGCCCCCATAGCGGGGGGGCCGGGAGAGATACGCAGTATTTT. It is translated as CASSPHSGGAGRDTQYF.

The V gene is TRBV27, the J gene TRBJ1-2; no definite D call. Between the trimmed V and J ends, which lost 5 bases and 4 bases, there was a span of 14 bases. The V gene's germline CDR1 is MNHEY and CDR2 SMNVEV (reference sequence). The CDR3 length is 14 residues. Here the CDR3 DNA reads TGTGCCAGCAGTGACTCGACGAGTCGCTATGGCTACACCTTC. It is translated as CASSDSTSRYGYTF.

This chain links TRBV15 with TRBJ2-1; no definite D call. The CDR3 consists of 12 residues. V was pared by 1 base and J by 5 bases, with 3 bases between. Germline V CDR1 and CDR2: LNHNV, YYDKDF (reference sequence). CDR3 sequence: CATSRVDNEQFF. The CDR3 nucleotides are TGTGCCACCAGCAGAGTAGACAATGAGCAGTTCTTC.

The chain recombines TRBV14 with TRBJ2-1; 9 nucleotides align to TRBD1. The CDR3 extends over 15 amino acids. V lost 5 bases, J lost 6 bases, and 8 bases stayed unmatched. Germline V gene data show CDR1 as SGHDN and CDR2 as FVKESK. The CDR3 DNA reads TGTGCCAGCAGCAAACGGACAGGGGCGAGCAATGAGCAGTTCTTC. It is translated as CASSKRTGASNEQFF.

The chain joins TRBV19 to TRBJ1-5; D ambiguous. Germline loops: CDR1 LNHDA, CDR2 SQIVND (reference sequence). With 5 bases removed from V and 6 bases from J, the gap between germline ends came to 8 bases. The CDR3 is 12 amino acids. CDR3 in DNA: TGTGCCAGTAGTCCCTTCCGTCAGCCCCAGCATTTT. Translating it yields CASSPFRQPQHF.

This rearrangement joins TRBV5-4 to TRBJ2-7; D might be TRBD2 (5 bases). The length of the CDR3 is 13 residues. Germline CDR1 SGHNT, CDR2 YYREEE (reference sequence). V lost 1 base, J lost 6 bases, and 11 bases lay in between. CDR3 sequence: CASSLSGLGEQYF. In DNA form, the CDR3 reads TGTGCCAGCAGCTTGTCGGGGTTAGGCGAGCAGTACTTC.

This clone has only one observation. The CDR3 sequence: CASSQSRTGGSSSYEQYF. CDR3 DNA sequence: TGCGCCAGCAGTCAATCGAGGACAGGGGGCTCCAGCTCCTACGAGCAGTACTTC. The V call is TRBV23-1, the J call TRBJ2-7; TRBD1 matches at 11 bases. TRBV23-1 counts as an open reading frame of uncertain function. The CDR3 totals 18 residues. J lost 0 bases, V lost 0 bases, and 7 bases had no gene match.

The V gene is TRBV6-5, the J gene TRBJ1-1, with no clear D. Germline assignment: CDR1 MNHEY and CDR2 SVGAGI. CDR3 size: 13 residues. The germline V and J ends were trimmed by 5 bases and 7 bases, with 14 bases remaining between them. CDR3 sequence (DNA): TGTGCCAGCAGTCACGGTAGTCGGGTTGAAGCTTTCTTT. Residues: CASSHGSRVEAFF.

This chain joins TRBV25-1 and TRBJ1-3, with TRBD1 matching over 10 bases. Trimming at V came to 6 bases and at J to 1 base, leaving 0 bases not matched to a gene. This CDR3 spans 14 amino acids. Germline V gives CDR1 MGHDK, CDR2 SYGVNS. CDR3 region: CASRGQGSGNTIYF. For the CDR3, the DNA is TGTGCCAGCAGGGGACAGGGGTCTGGAAACACCATATATTTT. Combining the CDR3 with reference TRBV25-1 and TRBJ1-3 gives the whole variable domain EADIYQTPRYLVIGTGKKITLECSQTMGHDKMYWYQQDPGMELHLIHYSYGVNSTEKGDLSSESTVSRIRTEHFPLTLESARPSHTSQYLCASRGQGSGNTIYFGEGSWLTVV.

V usage is TRBV5-1 and J usage is TRBJ2-3; 7 nucleotides agree with TRBD2. The CDR3 runs 15 residues. Looked up from germline, CDR1 is SGHRS and CDR2 is YFSETQ. V lost 3 bases and J lost 2; bases outside the gene matches: 6. The CDR3 DNA follows: TGCGCCAGCAGCTCCTATCGGGGGGACACAGATACGCAGTATTTT. It specifies CASSSYRGDTDTQYF.

This clone was seen a single time. The chain carries TRBV5-1 and TRBJ2-1, with D maybe TRBD2 (6 bases). This CDR3 is built from 12 residues. V lost 5 bases, J lost 15 bases, and 18 bases lay in between. Germline V gene sequence: CDR1 SGHRS, CDR2 YFSETQ. The CDR3 here is CASRSGERALFF. Written as DNA, the CDR3 is TGCGCCAGCAGGTCGGGAGAACGGGCCCTGTTCTTC.

This chain links TRBV7-8 with TRBJ2-7; TRBD1 aligns across 12 bases. Trimming cost V 5 bases and J 4 bases; bases outside gene matches: 12. CDR1 is SGHVS, CDR2 FQNEAQ, per germline. The CDR3 extends over 17 amino acids. CDR3 nucleotides: TGTGCCAGCAGCCGAGGGACAGGGGGCAATGCGGGATACGAGCAGTACTTC. It encodes CASSRGTGGNAGYEQYF.

The V gene is TRBV9, the J gene TRBJ1-5, with TRBD1 identical over 8 bases. Trimming removed 3 bases from V and 9 bases from J; junction bases left unmatched: 8. The CDR3 has 14 residues. The V gene's germline CDR1 is SGDLS and CDR2 YYNGEE. The CDR3: CASSAGTGPRPQHF. Here the CDR3 DNA reads TGTGCCAGCAGCGCAGGGACAGGCCCTCGGCCCCAGCATTTT.

The chain links TRBV29-1 to TRBJ1-2, with D possibly TRBD1 on 5 matching bases. The CDR3 consists of 14 residues. Germline V gene lookup returns CDR1 SQVTM and CDR2 ANQGSEA. V was cut by 5 bases and J by 7 bases, with 20 bases left in between. CDR3 DNA: TGCAGCGTTTCCACCGGGCGGGACCATGGTGGCTACACCTTC. Translated, it gives CSVSTGRDHGGYTF.

The rearrangement links TRBV19 to TRBJ1-2, with TRBD1 as a possible D gene (6 bases). This CDR3 is built from 17 residues. Deletions cut 7 bases from V and 0 bases from J, with 21 bases between. Germline CDR1 and CDR2: LNHDA and SQIVND (reference sequence). The DNA for the CDR3 is TGTGCCAGTAAATCCCGCGCAGGGGATTTTTCTAACTATGGCTACACCTTC. Encoded protein: CASKSRAGDFSNYGYTF.

V and J are TRBV28 and TRBJ1-6; the D is unclear. CDR3 length equals 14 residues. Trimming removed 6 bases at V and 10 bases at J, with 16 bases between. Germline V gene data show CDR1 as MDHEN and CDR2 as SYDVKM. CDR3 region: CASSPGVAQSPLHF. In DNA form, the CDR3 reads TGTGCCAGCAGCCCCGGGGTGGCCCAATCACCCCTCCACTTT.

The chain couples TRBV30 to TRBJ1-1; D might be TRBD1 (5 bases). This CDR3 contains 12 residues. Looked up from germline, CDR1 is GTSNPN and CDR2 is SVGIG (reference sequence). CDR3 sequence reads: CVGRTHYTEAFF. In DNA, the CDR3 is TGTGTCGGACGGACACACTACACTGAAGCTTTCTTT.

V and J are TRBV5-6 and TRBJ1-2, with 8 bases identical to TRBD1. In germline, CDR1 is SGHDT, CDR2 YYEEEE. There are 13 residues in the CDR3. Trimming removed 4 bases from V and 5 bases from J; junction bases left unmatched: 4. The CDR3 nucleotides are TGTGCCAGCAGCCAGGGGGCAGGATATGGCTACACCTTC. Amino acid sequence: CASSQGAGYGYTF. The variable domain in full, completed from reference TRBV5-6 and TRBJ1-2, reads DAGVTQSPTHLIKTRGQQVTLRCSPKSGHDTVSWYQQALGQGPQFIFQYYEEEERQRGNFPDRFSGHQFPNYSSELNVNALLLGDSALYLCASSQGAGYGYTFGSGTRLTVV.

The rearrangement uses TRBV6-1 and TRBJ2-3, with 12 bases that match TRBD1. The CDR3 is 15 residues long. The junction had 3 bases not matched to a gene; V was cut back by 0 bases and J by 8 bases. The V gene's germline CDR1 is MNHNS and CDR2 SASEGT. CDR3: CASSEAGQGAGTQYF. The DNA for the CDR3 is TGTGCCAGCAGTGAAGCGGGACAGGGGGCAGGTACGCAGTATTTT.

This rearrangement joins TRBV19 to TRBJ1-5; D is unclear. Germline-derived CDR1 and CDR2 are LNHDA and SQIVND (reference sequence). V lost 1 base and J 6 bases, leaving 10 bases between the germline ends. The CDR3 covers 14 residues. Here the CDR3 reads CASSIVGGPQPQHF. CDR3 bases: TGTGCCAGTAGTATAGTTGGCGGGCCTCAGCCCCAGCATTTT.

V usage is TRBV30 and J usage is TRBJ2-7, with D perhaps matching TRBD2 (6 bases). CDR3 length equals 14 residues. Germline CDR1 and CDR2: GTSNPN and SVGIG (reference sequence). Deletions cut 1 base from V and 2 bases from J, with 12 bases between. The CDR3 spells CAWSGGGAAYEQYF. CDR3 sequence (DNA): TGTGCCTGGAGTGGTGGCGGGGCTGCCTACGAGCAGTACTTC.

This sequence joins TRBV9 and TRBJ2-5, with D possibly matching TRBD2 (6 bases). The CDR3 covers 15 residues. Between the trimmed V and J ends, which lost 4 bases and 0 bases, there was a span of 13 bases. The germline V gene encodes CDR1 SGDLS and CDR2 YYNGEE. This CDR3 reads CASSLSAGHQETQYF. DNA for the CDR3: TGTGCCAGCAGCCTCTCCGCGGGACACCAAGAGACCCAGTACTTC.

This clone was observed a handful of times. The J gene is TRBJ2-7, the V gene TRBV5-4; 12 bases line up with TRBD1. Trimming at V came to 4 bases and at J to 0 bases, leaving 5 bases not matched to a gene. The V gene's germline CDR1 is SGHNT and CDR2 YYREEE (reference sequence). This CDR3 has 16 residues. This CDR3 reads CASSPGQGASSYEQYF. In nucleotides, the CDR3 is TGTGCCAGCAGCCCGGGACAGGGGGCTTCCTCCTACGAGCAGTACTTC. The full variable domain, its missing parts supplied by reference TRBV5-4 and TRBJ2-7, is ETGVTQSPTHLIKTRGQQVTLRCSSQSGHNTVSWYQQALGQGPQFIFQYYREEENGRGNFPPRFSGLQFPNYSSELNVNALELDDSALYLCASSPGQGASSYEQYFGPGTRLTVT.

The rearrangement joins TRBV4-1 to TRBJ2-6, with D perhaps TRBD1 (6 bases). CDR1 is MGHRA, CDR2 YSYEKL, per germline. Trimming stripped 0 bases from V and 15 bases from J, with 15 bases between. The CDR3 has 14 amino acids. This chain's CDR3 is CASSQDWAGDRLTF. The DNA for the CDR3 is TGCGCCAGCAGCCAAGATTGGGCAGGGGACCGCCTGACTTTC.

This CDR3 reads CAWSAGIYSNQPQHF. CDR3 sequence (DNA): TGTGCCTGGAGCGCCGGGATTTATAGCAATCAGCCCCAGCATTTT. V and J are TRBV30 and TRBJ1-5; D not certain. In germline, CDR1 is GTSNPN, CDR2 SVGIG (reference sequence). This CDR3 is 15 amino acids long. V was pared by 3 bases and J by 0 bases, with 12 bases between.

V is TRBV28 and J is TRBJ2-7; 10 bases match TRBD1. The CDR3 contains 16 residues. Germline V gives CDR1 MDHEN, CDR2 SYDVKM. Trimming at V came to 4 bases and at J to 2 bases, leaving 8 bases not matched to a gene. The CDR3 reads CASSSSGQGVPYEQYF. CDR3 in DNA: TGTGCCAGCAGTTCCTCCGGACAGGGGGTCCCCTACGAGCAGTACTTC. The entire variable domain, with the rest obtained from reference TRBV28 and TRBJ2-7, is as follows: DVKVTQSSRYLVKRTGEKVFLECVQDMDHENMFWYRQDPGLGLRLIYFSYDVKMKEKGDIPEGYSVSREKKERFSLILESASTNQTSMYLCASSSSGQGVPYEQYFGPGTRLTVT.

The chain recombines TRBV5-1 with TRBJ1-5; maybe TRBD1 (5 bases). This CDR3 region has 14 residues. Germline-derived CDR1 and CDR2 are SGHRS and YFSETQ. The V gene lost 0 bases and the J gene lost 5 bases, with 9 bases spanning the gap. For the CDR3, the DNA is TGCGCCAGCAGCTTGGATAGCAGGGATCAGCCCCAGCATTTT. This translates into CASSLDSRDQPQHF.

This clone was counted once. V is TRBV25-1 and J is TRBJ2-1, with TRBD2 identical over 7 bases. This CDR3 region has 14 residues. Germline-derived CDR1 and CDR2 are MGHDK and SYGVNS. Trimming at V came to 6 bases and at J to 9 bases, leaving 11 bases not matched to a gene. The DNA of the CDR3 is TGTGCCAGCAGCCCCTCGGGGGGTTGGAGTGAGCAGTTCTTC. Translating gives CASSPSGGWSEQFF.

The rearrangement joins TRBV19 to TRBJ2-7; TRBD2 aligns across 9 bases. Germline lookup yields CDR1 LNHDA and CDR2 SQIVND (reference sequence). CDR3 size: 14 residues. With V trimmed by 6 bases and J by 3 bases, 6 bases remained unmatched. CDR3 amino acids: CASRPTSGIYEQYF. The CDR3 region has the DNA TGTGCCAGTAGACCGACTAGCGGTATCTACGAGCAGTACTTC.